The present T cell receptor (beta chain) was sequenced within a study of identifying expanded T cells in peripheral blood. Study-wide results and caveats: Over two and four weeks, about 15 and 18 clones changed, versus around 1.3 between replicates. Across healthy donors, higher total template counts meant significantly greater approximately 2-week count variance.

Profiled with immunoSEQ multiplex PCR; TCRdb holds only in-frame clones, not every one. Among under 150,000 clones listed, about 88% were seen once. About this clone: Antigen: not known.

No infections or other immune events were documented during collection. The material sequenced was blood. This clonotype originated in a person between 18 and 75 years old in good health.

CDR3 sequence reads: CASRPQTQPPLEGPFF. In nucleotides, the CDR3 is TGTGCCAGCAGACCACAGACACAACCGCCGTTAGAAGGTCCGTTCTTC. The chain couples TRBV21-1 to TRBJ2-1; no check of the table's D call, TRBD1, against the DNA was made. TRBV21-1 is noted as a pseudogene. The CDR3 sequence is 16 residues long.